Below are 26 T cell receptor beta chains sequenced from a single sample in a study of shared clonotypes between healthy human individuals. Measured with immunoSEQ multiplex PCR; TCRdb has only the in-frame clones, and not every one. Of over a million clones detected, approximately 98.5% appear once; the ten largest clones hold under 0.45%. The sequenced material came from naive CD4+ T cells sorted from blood. Sample subset: CD45RA+ positively selected. These receptors originate from a man between 25 and 39 years old in good health.

This clone was counted a single time. Other DNA sequences from this sample encode an identical CDR3 as well. V gene TRBV29-1 combines with J gene TRBJ2-1, with no clear D. The CDR3 runs 11 residues. Germline lookup yields CDR1 SQVTM and CDR2 ANQGSEA. Trimming shortened V by 4 bases and J by 4 bases, and 5 bases separated the two germline ends. CDR3: CSVGQYNEQFF. The CDR3 nucleotides are TGCAGCGTTGGACAATACAATGAGCAGTTCTTC.

In this sample, this clone turned up once. J is TRBJ2-2 and V is TRBV15; 8 nucleotides align to TRBD1. The trim removed 1 base at V and 2 bases at J, leaving 3 bases unmatched. Germline CDR1 LNHNV, CDR2 YYDKDF (reference sequence). This CDR3 has 16 residues. CDR3 sequence reads: CATSRGGTGNTGELFF. The CDR3 region has the DNA TGTGCCACCAGCAGAGGAGGGACAGGCAACACCGGGGAGCTGTTTTTT.

V usage is TRBV14 and J usage is TRBJ2-1; unclear D gene. V gave up 4 bases and J gave up 3 bases, with 25 bases separating them. Germline V lookup: CDR1 SGHDN, CDR2 FVKESK. This CDR3 region has 19 residues. The CDR3 here is CASSLIPSVLLTDYNEQFF. CDR3 DNA sequence: TGTGCCAGCAGCCTTATTCCCTCGGTGTTACTAACGGACTACAATGAGCAGTTCTTC.

This chain joins TRBV7-2 and TRBJ2-1, with D perhaps assigned TRBD1 or TRBD2 (5 bases each). This CDR3 is built from 14 residues. The germline gives CDR1 SGHTA, CDR2 FQGNSA. V dropped 1 base and J dropped 2 bases, with 6 bases sitting between them. The DNA of the CDR3 is TGTGCCAGCAGCTTAGGGGGGACCTACAATGAGCAGTTCTTC. It translates to CASSLGGTYNEQFF.

The chain recombines TRBV7-9 with TRBJ2-7; no clear D. CDR3 length: 17 residues. Germline-derived CDR1 and CDR2 are SEHNR and FQNEAQ (reference sequence). V lost 5 bases to trimming and J lost 2 bases, with 22 bases between them. The CDR3 reads CASSPLFSRWQPYEQYF. Written as DNA, the CDR3 is TGTGCCAGCAGCCCCCTTTTCTCTCGCTGGCAACCCTACGAGCAGTACTTC. The full variable domain, in which reference TRBV7-9 and TRBJ2-7 provide the parts outside the CDR3, is DTGVSQNPRHKITKRGQNVTFRCDPISEHNRLYWYRQTLGQGPEFLTYFQNEAQLEKSRLLSDRFSAERPKGSFSTLEIQRTEQGDSAMYLCASSPLFSRWQPYEQYFGPGTRLTVT.

This chain uses TRBV11-2 with TRBJ2-3; no clear D. This CDR3 is built from 13 residues. V was clipped by 1 base and J by 7 bases, with 9 bases between them. The germline V gene encodes CDR1 SGHAT and CDR2 FQNNGV. DNA for the CDR3: TGTGCCAGCAGCTTAGCGTGGGGAAATACGCAGTATTTT. Translating gives CASSLAWGNTQYF.

The rearrangement joins TRBV5-4 to TRBJ2-1; TRBD2 agrees at 7 bases. Per germline, CDR1 SGHNT and CDR2 YYREEE (reference sequence). With 4 bases clipped from V and 13 bases from J, the junction kept 14 bases outside the gene matches. The CDR3 is 14 amino acids. CDR3 nucleotides: TGTGCCAGCAGCCCATCCCAAAACCCGGGAGGTCAGTTCTTC. Residues: CASSPSQNPGGQFF.

The chain is built from TRBV11-3 and TRBJ1-5; the match to TRBD1 covers 7 bases. V was clipped by 7 bases and J by 2 bases; unmatched bases: 11. The germline V gene has CDR1 SGHNT and CDR2 YENEEA. This CDR3 comprises 16 residues. CDR3 in DNA: TGTGCCAGCAAACAACAGGGGCCGTGGGGCAATCAGCCCCAGCATTTT. Translated: CASKQQGPWGNQPQHF.

The rearrangement joins TRBV9 to TRBJ2-2, with TRBD1 matching over 10 bases. Germline V gene data show CDR1 as SGDLS and CDR2 as YYNGEE. Trimming took 3 bases from V and 1 from J; bases not matched to a gene: 3. This CDR3 comprises 16 residues. The CDR3 sequence is CASSATGGMNTGELFF. Here the CDR3 DNA reads TGTGCCAGCAGCGCGACAGGGGGCATGAACACCGGGGAGCTGTTTTTT.

The rearrangement links TRBV4-3 to TRBJ1-2, with D possibly matching TRBD1 (6 bases). Germline loops: CDR1 LGHNA, CDR2 YSLEER. This CDR3 has 13 amino acids. The V and J ends lost 3 bases and 8 bases respectively, with 13 bases between them. The CDR3 DNA is TGCGCCAGCAGCCAGTTAGGGGGGAGAGGCTACACCTTC. This sequence encodes CASSQLGGRGYTF.

This clone was detected only once. This chain connects TRBV28 to TRBJ1-2; 7 positions agree with TRBD1. CDR3 length: 15 residues. The germline V gene encodes CDR1 MDHEN and CDR2 SYDVKM. Trimming took 5 bases from V and 5 from J; bases not matched to a gene: 11. The chain's CDR3 is CASSILNRGGYGYTF. The CDR3 DNA follows: TGTGCCAGCAGTATCTTGAACAGGGGAGGGTATGGCTACACCTTC.

This CDR3 reads CASSPTGTVDGYTF. CDR3 nucleotide sequence: TGTGCCAGCTCACCTACGGGGACAGTGGATGGCTACACCTTC. The chain is built from TRBV18 and TRBJ1-2, with 7 positions matching TRBD1. V lost 3 bases to trimming and J lost 6 bases; unmatched junction nucleotides: 7. The CDR3 has 14 amino acids. Germline V CDR1 and CDR2: KGHSH, LQKENI.

V gene TRBV28 combines with J gene TRBJ2-3; tentatively, D is TRBD1 or TRBD2 (6 bases each). The CDR3 is 15 amino acids. The germline V and J ends were trimmed by 2 bases and 4 bases, with 13 bases remaining between them. CDR1 and CDR2 (germline): MDHEN, SYDVKM. The CDR3 sequence: CASSLKGGGPDTQYF. The DNA of the CDR3 is TGTGCCAGCAGTTTAAAGGGGGGAGGCCCAGATACGCAGTATTTT.

This clone showed up just once. This chain uses TRBV4-2 with TRBJ2-1; the match to TRBD1 covers 9 bases. Per germline, CDR1 LGHNA and CDR2 YNFKEQ. The CDR3 is 15 amino acids. The junction had 6 bases not matched to a gene; V was cut back by 4 bases and J by 5 bases. DNA of the CDR3: TGTGCCAGCAGCCTTCGGGACAGGGAAGACAATGAGCAGTTCTTC. Protein product: CASSLRDREDNEQFF.

This clone was counted a single time. The DNA for the CDR3 is TGCGCCAGCAGCTTGGGGCCTAGCGGTCTGAGCTCCTACAATGAGCAGTTCTTC. Encoded protein: CASSLGPSGLSSYNEQFF. The chain has TRBV5-1 and TRBJ2-1; 7 bases are shared with TRBD2. V shed 0 bases, J shed 0 bases, and the junction held 9 bases outside the gene matches. CDR3 length equals 18 residues. The germline V gene has CDR1 SGHRS and CDR2 YFSETQ.

The V gene is TRBV7-9, the J gene TRBJ2-5; D not resolved. The length of the CDR3 is 11 residues. Trimming removed 10 bases at V and 3 bases at J, with 9 bases between. Germline CDR1 is SEHNR and CDR2 is FQNEAQ (reference sequence). The CDR3 nucleotides read TGTGCCACACGCCCTGAAGAGACCCAGTACTTC. Amino acid sequence: CATRPEETQYF.

The chain combines TRBV7-2 with TRBJ2-1; D possibly corresponds to TRBD2 (7 bases). Germline loops: CDR1 SGHTA, CDR2 FQGNSA. CDR3 size: 15 residues. Trimming pared 2 bases from V and 4 bases from J, leaving 12 bases between. The CDR3 is CASSLYGGRYNEQFF. The CDR3 DNA is TGTGCCAGCAGCTTATACGGGGGGCGTTACAATGAGCAGTTCTTC.

As regards this clone: This same CDR3 is encoded by further DNA sequences in the sample. V and J are TRBV5-1 and TRBJ2-7; a weak D match, TRBD1 (5 bases). The germline CDR1 and CDR2 sequences are SGHRS and YFSETQ. V lost 0 bases, J lost 4 bases, and 8 bases lay in between. The CDR3 spans 13 residues. CDR3 DNA: TGCGCCAGCAGCTTGGTTGACAGTTACGAGCAGTACTTC. Translating it yields CASSLVDSYEQYF.

The chain combines TRBV6-6 with TRBJ2-7; D is perhaps TRBD2 (5 bases). The CDR3 sequence is 16 residues long. CDR1 is MNHNY, CDR2 SVGAGI, per germline (reference sequence). The germline V and J ends were trimmed by 6 bases and 4 bases, with 22 bases remaining between them. In DNA form, the CDR3 reads TGTGCCAGCAGCCCCTCTTTTAGCGTTCCCTTTTACGAGCAGTACTTC. Amino acids: CASSPSFSVPFYEQYF.

This rearrangement joins TRBV5-1 to TRBJ2-7, with D perhaps matching TRBD2 (5 bases). Looked up from germline, CDR1 is SGHRS and CDR2 is YFSETQ. V was trimmed by 2 bases and J by 2 bases, leaving 14 bases between them. The CDR3 is made up of 15 amino acids. The CDR3 DNA reads TGCGCCAGCAGCTTCTTACGGGATAAGGCCTACGAGCAGTACTTC. Translated: CASSFLRDKAYEQYF.

Concerning this clone itself: The junction does not match germline at one end; this may be a read error. The rearrangement uses TRBV7-7 and TRBJ2-2; 8 nucleotides agree with TRBD2. This CDR3 is 17 amino acids long. Germline loops: CDR1 SSHAT, CDR2 FNYEAQ (reference sequence). The CDR3 region is CASSFGGTRGNTGELFF. The DNA for the CDR3 is TGTGCTAGCAGCTTTGGCGGGACTAGGGGAAACACCGGGGAGCTGTTTTTT.

The V gene is TRBV28, the J gene TRBJ2-3; D uncertain. The germline V gene encodes CDR1 MDHEN and CDR2 SYDVKM. Trimming removed 2 bases at V and 5 bases at J, with 5 bases between. The CDR3 runs to 12 residues. CDR3: CASSLVQDTQYF. In nucleotides, the CDR3 is TGTGCCAGCAGTTTAGTGCAAGATACGCAGTATTTT. The variable domain in full, with the rest retrieved from reference TRBV28 and TRBJ2-3, is DVKVTQSSRYLVKRTGEKVFLECVQDMDHENMFWYRQDPGLGLRLIYFSYDVKMKEKGDIPEGYSVSREKKERFSLILESASTNQTSMYLCASSLVQDTQYFGPGTRLTVL.

The chain couples TRBV18 to TRBJ2-5; D possibly corresponds to TRBD1 (5 bases). V gave up 2 bases and J gave up 9 bases, with 10 bases separating them. This CDR3 region has 12 residues. CDR1 is KGHSH, CDR2 LQKENI, per germline. In DNA, the CDR3 is TGTGCCAGCTCACCATCCGTGGGGCCCCAGTACTTC. Protein sequence: CASSPSVGPQYF.

The CDR3 DNA reads as TGTGCCAGCAGCCCCCGGACTAGCGGGAAGTTGAACGAGCAGTACTTC. Protein product: CASSPRTSGKLNEQYF. The rearrangement joins TRBV14 to TRBJ2-7; 12 bases map to TRBD2. The trim removed 4 bases at V and 5 bases at J, leaving 9 bases unmatched. The CDR3 consists of 16 residues. Germline CDR1 and CDR2: SGHDN and FVKESK.

The chain links TRBV6-1 to TRBJ2-7; D is possibly TRBD1 (5 bases). The CDR3 contains 14 residues. V lost 1 base, J lost 2 bases, and 9 bases lay in between. The germline V gene encodes CDR1 MNHNS and CDR2 SASEGT. CDR3 in DNA: TGTGCCAGCAGTGAAGTTGCCAGGGCCTACGAGCAGTACTTC. This translates into CASSEVARAYEQYF.

The chain recombines TRBV27 with TRBJ2-3; TRBD2 matches 8 bases. With V trimmed by 1 base and J by 5 bases, 8 bases remained unmatched. The germline V gene has CDR1 MNHEY and CDR2 SMNVEV (reference sequence). This CDR3 has 16 residues. CDR3 in amino acids: CASSLWAGGTGDTQYF. The CDR3 nucleotides read TGTGCCAGCAGTTTATGGGCGGGAGGTACGGGAGATACGCAGTATTTT.